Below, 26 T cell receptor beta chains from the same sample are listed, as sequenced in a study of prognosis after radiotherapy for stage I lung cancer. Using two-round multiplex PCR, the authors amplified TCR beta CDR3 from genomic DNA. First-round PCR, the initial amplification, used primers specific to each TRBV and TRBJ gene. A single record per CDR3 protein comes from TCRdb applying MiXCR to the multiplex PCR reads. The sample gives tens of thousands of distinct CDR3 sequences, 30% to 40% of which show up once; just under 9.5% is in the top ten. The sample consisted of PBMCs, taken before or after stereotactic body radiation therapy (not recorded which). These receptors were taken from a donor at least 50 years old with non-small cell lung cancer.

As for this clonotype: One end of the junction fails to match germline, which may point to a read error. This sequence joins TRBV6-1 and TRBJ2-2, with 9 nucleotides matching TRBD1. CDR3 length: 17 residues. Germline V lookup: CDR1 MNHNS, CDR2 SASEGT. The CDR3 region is CASKFSGTGSNTVELFF. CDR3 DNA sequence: TGTGCCAGCAAATTTTCCGGGACAGGGTCGAACACCGTGGAGCTGTTTTTT.

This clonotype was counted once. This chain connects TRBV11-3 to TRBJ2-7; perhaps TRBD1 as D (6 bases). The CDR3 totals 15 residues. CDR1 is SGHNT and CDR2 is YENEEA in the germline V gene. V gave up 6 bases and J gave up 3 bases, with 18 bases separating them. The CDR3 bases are TGTGCCAGCAGTCCTGAGGGGGAGACAGACTACGAGCAGTACTTC. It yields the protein CASSPEGETDYEQYF. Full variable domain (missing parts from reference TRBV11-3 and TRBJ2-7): EAGVVQSPRYKIIEKKQPVAFWCNPISGHNTLYWYLQNLGQGPELLIRYENEEAVDDSQLPKDRFSAERLKGVDSTLKIQPAELGDSAVYLCASSPEGETDYEQYFGPGTRLTVT.

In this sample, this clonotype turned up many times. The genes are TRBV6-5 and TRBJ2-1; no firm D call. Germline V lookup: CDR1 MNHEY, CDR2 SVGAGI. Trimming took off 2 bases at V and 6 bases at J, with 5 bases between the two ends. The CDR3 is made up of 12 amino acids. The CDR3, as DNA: TGTGCCAGCAGTTACGGTTTCAATGAGCAGTTCTTC. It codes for CASSYGFNEQFF.

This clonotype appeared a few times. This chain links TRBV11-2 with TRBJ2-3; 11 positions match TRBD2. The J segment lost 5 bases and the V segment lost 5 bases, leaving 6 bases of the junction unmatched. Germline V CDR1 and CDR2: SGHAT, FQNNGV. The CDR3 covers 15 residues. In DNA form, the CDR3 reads TGTGCCAGCAGCCTCCATAGCGGGGGGGAAGATACGCAGTATTTT. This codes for CASSLHSGGEDTQYF.

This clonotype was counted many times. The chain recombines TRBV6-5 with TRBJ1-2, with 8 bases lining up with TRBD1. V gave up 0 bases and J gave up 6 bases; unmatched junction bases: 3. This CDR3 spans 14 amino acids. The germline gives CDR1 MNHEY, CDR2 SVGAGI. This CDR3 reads CASSYSQGENGYTF. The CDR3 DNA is TGTGCCAGCAGTTACTCACAGGGGGAGAATGGCTACACCTTC.

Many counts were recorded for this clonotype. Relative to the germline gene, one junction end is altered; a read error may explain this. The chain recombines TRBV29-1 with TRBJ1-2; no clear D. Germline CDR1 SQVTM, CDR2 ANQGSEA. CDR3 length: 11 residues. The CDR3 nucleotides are TGCAGCGTTGGCCGGCACACCGACCTCTTCTTC. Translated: CSVGRHTDLFF. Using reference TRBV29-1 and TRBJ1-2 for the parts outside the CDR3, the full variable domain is SAVISQKPSRDICQRGTSLTIQCQVDSQVTMMFWYRQQPGQSLTLIATANQGSEATYESGFVIDKFPISRPNLTFSTLTVSNMSPEDSSIYLCSVGRHTDLFFGSGTRLTVV.

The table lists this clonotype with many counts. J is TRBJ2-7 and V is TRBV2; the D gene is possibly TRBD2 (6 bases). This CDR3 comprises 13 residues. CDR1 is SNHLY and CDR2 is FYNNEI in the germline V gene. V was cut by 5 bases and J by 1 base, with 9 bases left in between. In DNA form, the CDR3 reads TGTGCCAGCAGTCTGACTAGTTCCTACGAGCAGTACTTC. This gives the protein CASSLTSSYEQYF.

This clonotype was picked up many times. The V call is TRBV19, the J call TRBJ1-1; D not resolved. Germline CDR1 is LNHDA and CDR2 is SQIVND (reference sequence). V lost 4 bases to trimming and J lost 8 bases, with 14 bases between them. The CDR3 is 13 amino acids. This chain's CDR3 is CASSTERGKEAFF. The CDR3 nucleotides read TGTGCCAGTAGTACTGAACGCGGTAAAGAAGCTTTCTTT.

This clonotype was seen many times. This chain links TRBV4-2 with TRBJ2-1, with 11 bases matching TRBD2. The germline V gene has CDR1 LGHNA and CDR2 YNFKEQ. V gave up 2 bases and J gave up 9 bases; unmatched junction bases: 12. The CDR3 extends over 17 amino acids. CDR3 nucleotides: TGTGCCAGCAGCCAATCCCTGACTAGCGGGAAAGGTAGTGAGCAGTTCTTC. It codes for CASSQSLTSGKGSEQFF.

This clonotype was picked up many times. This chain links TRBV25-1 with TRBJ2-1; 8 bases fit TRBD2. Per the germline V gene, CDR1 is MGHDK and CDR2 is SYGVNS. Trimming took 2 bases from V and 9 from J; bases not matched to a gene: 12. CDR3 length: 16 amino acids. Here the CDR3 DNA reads TGTGCCAGCAGTGAACCCCGGGGGGGAGGGTATGGTGAGCAGTTCTTC. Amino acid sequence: CASSEPRGGGYGEQFF.

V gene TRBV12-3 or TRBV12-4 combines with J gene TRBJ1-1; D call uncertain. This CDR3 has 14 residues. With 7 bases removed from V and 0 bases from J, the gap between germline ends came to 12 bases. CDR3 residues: CASTTDGLNTEAFF. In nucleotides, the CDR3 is TGTGCCAGCACCACGGACGGCCTGAACACTGAAGCTTTCTTT.

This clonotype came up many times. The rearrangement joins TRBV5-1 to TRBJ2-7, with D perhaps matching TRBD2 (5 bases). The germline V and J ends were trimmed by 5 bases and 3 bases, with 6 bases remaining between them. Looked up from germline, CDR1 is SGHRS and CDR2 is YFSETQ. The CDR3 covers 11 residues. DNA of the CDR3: TGCGCCAGCAGACTAGGCTACGAGCAGTACTTC. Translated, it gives CASRLGYEQYF.

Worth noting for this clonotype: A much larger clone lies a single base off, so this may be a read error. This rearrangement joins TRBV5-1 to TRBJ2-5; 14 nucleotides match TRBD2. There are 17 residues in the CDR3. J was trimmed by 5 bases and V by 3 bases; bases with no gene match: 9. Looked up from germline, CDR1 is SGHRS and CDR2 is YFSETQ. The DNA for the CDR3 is TGCGCCAGCAGCTCTGGACTAGCGGGAGGAGCAGGGGAGACCCAGTACTTC. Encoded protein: CASSSGLAGGAGETQYF.

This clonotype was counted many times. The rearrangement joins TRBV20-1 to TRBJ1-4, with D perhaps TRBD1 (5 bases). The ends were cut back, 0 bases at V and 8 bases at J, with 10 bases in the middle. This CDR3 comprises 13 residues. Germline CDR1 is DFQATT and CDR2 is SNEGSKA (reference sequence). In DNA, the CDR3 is TGCAGTGCTAGAGACACCTGGGGGGAAAAACTGTTTTTT. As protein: CSARDTWGEKLFF.

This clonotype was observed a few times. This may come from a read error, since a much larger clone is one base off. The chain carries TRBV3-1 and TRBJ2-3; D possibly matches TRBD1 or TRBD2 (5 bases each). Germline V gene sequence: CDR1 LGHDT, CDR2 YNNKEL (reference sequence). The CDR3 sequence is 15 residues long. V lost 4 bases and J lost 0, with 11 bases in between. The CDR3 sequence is CASSLHGGSTDTQYF. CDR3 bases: TGTGCCAGCAGCCTCCATGGGGGAAGCACAGATACGCAGTATTTT.

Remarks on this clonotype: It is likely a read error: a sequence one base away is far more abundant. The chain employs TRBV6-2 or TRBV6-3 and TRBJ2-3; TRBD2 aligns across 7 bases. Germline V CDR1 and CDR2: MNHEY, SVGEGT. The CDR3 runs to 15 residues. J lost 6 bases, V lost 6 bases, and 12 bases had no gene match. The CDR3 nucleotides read TGTGCCAGCAGCTTCCTGCTCTCCGGGGGGGATACGCAGTATTTT. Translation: CASSFLLSGGDTQYF.

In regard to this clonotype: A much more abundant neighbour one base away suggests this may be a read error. The CDR3 region has the DNA TGTGCCAGCAGTTACTCTGGTTTTTCTCTGGAGACCCAGTACTTC. Protein sequence: CASSYSGFSLETQYF. This chain uses TRBV6-9 with TRBJ2-5, with no clear D. The CDR3 runs to 15 residues. Germline V gene sequence: CDR1 MNHGY, CDR2 SVAAGI. The V end lost 3 bases, the J end lost 5 bases, and 16 bases lay between the germline ends.

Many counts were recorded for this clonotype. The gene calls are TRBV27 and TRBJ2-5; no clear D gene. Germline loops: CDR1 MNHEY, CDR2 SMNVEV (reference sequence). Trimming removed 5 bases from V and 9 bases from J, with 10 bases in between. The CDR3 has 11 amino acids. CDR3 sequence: CASSQAGAQYF. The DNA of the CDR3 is TGTGCCAGCAGTCAGGCTGGGGCCCAGTACTTC.

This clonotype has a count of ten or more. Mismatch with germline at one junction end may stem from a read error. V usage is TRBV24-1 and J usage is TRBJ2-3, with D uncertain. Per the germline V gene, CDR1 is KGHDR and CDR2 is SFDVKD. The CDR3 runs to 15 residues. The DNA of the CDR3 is TGTGCCACCAGTGATTCGAGAGGCAGTGGGGATACGCGGTATTTT. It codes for CATSDSRGSGDTRYF.

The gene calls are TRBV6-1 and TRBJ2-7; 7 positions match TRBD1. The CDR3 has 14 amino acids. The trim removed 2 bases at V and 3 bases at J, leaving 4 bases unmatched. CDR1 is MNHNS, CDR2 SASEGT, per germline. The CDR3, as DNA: TGTGCCAGCAGTGAATATCGGGACAGCTACGAGCAGTACTTC. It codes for CASSEYRDSYEQYF.

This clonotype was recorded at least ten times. CDR3 region: CASSKDRGTEAFF. The CDR3 nucleotides are TGTGCCAGCAGCAAGGACAGGGGCACTGAAGCTTTCTTT. V usage is TRBV5-6 and J usage is TRBJ1-1, with 9 bases aligning to TRBD1. Trimming removed 4 bases from V and 4 bases from J; junction bases left unmatched: 2. Germline V gene sequence: CDR1 SGHDT, CDR2 YYEEEE. This CDR3 has 13 amino acids.

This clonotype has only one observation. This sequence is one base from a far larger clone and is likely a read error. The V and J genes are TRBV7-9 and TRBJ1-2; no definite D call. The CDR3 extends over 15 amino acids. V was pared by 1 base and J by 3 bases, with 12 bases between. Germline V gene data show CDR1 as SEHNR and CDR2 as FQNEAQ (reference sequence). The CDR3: CASSLVGSADYGYTF. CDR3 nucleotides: TGTGCCAGCAGCTTAGTGGGTTCAGCAGACTATGGCTACACCTTC.

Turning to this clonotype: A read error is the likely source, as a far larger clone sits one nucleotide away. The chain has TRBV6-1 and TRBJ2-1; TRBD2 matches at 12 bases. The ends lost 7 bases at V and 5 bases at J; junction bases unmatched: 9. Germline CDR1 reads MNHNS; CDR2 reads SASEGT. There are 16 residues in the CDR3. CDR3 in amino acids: CASISPSGRANNEQFF. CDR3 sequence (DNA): TGTGCCAGCATTTCCCCTAGCGGGAGGGCAAACAATGAGCAGTTCTTC.

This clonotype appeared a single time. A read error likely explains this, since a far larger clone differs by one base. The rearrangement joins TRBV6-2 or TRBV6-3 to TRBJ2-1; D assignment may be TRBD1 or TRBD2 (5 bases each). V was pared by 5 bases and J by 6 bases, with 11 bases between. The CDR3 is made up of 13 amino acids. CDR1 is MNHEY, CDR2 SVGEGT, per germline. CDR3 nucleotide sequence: TGTGCCAGCAGTCCCCAGGGAGTCAATGAGCAGTTCTTC. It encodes CASSPQGVNEQFF.

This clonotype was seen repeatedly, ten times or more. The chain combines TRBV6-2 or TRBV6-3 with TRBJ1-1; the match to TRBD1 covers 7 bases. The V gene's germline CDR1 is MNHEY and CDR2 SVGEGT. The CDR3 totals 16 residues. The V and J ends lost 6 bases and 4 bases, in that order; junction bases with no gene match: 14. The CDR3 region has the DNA TGTGCCAGCAGACCTACAGGGGCGGGAGGAGGCACTGAAGCTTTCTTT. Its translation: CASRPTGAGGGTEAFF.

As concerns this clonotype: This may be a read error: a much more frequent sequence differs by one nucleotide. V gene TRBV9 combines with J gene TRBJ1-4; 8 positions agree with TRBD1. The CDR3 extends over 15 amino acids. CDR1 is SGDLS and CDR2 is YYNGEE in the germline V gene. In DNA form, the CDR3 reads TGTGCCAGAAGCGCCGGACAGGGCCAGAGTGAAAAACTGTTTTTT. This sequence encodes CARSAGQGQSEKLFF.